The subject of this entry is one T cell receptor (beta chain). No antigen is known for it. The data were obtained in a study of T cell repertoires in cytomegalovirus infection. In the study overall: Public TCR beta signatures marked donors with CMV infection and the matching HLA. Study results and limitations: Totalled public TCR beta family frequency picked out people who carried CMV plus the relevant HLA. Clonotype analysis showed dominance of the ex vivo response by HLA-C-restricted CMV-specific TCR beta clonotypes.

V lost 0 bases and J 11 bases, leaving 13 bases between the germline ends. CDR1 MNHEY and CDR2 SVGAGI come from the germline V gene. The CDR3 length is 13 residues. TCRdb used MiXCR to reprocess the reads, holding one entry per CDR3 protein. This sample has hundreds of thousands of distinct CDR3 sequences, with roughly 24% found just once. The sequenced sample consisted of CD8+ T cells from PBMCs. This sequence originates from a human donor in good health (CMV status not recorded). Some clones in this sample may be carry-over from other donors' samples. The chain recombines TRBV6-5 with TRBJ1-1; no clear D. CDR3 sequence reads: CASSYSKGPGAFF. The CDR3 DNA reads TGTGCCAGCAGTTACTCGAAGGGCCCCGGGGCTTTCTTT.